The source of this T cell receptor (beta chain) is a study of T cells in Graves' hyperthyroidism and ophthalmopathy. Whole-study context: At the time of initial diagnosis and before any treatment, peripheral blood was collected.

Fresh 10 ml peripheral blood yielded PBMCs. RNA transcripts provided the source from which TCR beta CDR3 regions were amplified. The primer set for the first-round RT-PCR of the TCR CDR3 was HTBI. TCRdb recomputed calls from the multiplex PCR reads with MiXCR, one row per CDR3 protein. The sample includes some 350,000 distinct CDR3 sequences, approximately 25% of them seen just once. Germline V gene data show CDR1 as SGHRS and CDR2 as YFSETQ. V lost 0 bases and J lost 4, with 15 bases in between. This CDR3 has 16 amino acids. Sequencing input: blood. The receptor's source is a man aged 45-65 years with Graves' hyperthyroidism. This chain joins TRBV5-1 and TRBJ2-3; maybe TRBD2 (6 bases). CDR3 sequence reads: CASSLAGSGGPDTQYF. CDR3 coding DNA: TGCGCCAGCAGCTTGGCGGGTAGCGGTGGGCCAGATACGCAGTATTTT.